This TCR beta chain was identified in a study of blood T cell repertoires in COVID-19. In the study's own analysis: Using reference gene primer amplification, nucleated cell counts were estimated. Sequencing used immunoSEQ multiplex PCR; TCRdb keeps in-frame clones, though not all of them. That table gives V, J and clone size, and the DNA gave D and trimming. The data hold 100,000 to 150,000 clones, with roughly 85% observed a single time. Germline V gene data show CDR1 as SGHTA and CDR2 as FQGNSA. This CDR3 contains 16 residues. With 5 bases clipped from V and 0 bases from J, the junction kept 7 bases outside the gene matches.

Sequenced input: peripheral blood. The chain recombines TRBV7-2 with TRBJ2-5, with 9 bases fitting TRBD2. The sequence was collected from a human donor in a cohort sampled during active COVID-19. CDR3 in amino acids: CASSLRASGDQETQYF. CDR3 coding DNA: TGTGCCAGCAGCCTTAGGGCTAGCGGGGACCAAGAGACCCAGTACTTC.